This T cell receptor (beta chain) derives from a study of cytomegalovirus exposure and HLA in healthy donors. Study conclusions and caveats: The authors excluded some V segments, including TRBV6-2 and TRBV6-3, as indistinguishable.

The PCR used 60 Vbeta and 13 Jbeta primers. Some clones are missing from TCRdb's copy, which holds only in-frame ones; the method was immunoSEQ multiplex PCR. The sample records 170,000 or so clones, about 69% being singletons. This CDR3 is 11 amino acids long. CDR1 and CDR2 (germline): SNHLY, FYNNEI. V was clipped by 7 bases and J by 1 base, with 4 bases between them. Regarding this clone: Its antigen is still unknown.

The material sequenced was PBMCs. This sequence joins TRBV2 and TRBJ2-5, with D unresolved. This clonotype was sampled from a male donor in good health and CMV-seronegative. CDR3 in DNA: TGTGCCAGCACTCTCCAAGAGACCCAGTACTTC. Translated: CASTLQETQYF.